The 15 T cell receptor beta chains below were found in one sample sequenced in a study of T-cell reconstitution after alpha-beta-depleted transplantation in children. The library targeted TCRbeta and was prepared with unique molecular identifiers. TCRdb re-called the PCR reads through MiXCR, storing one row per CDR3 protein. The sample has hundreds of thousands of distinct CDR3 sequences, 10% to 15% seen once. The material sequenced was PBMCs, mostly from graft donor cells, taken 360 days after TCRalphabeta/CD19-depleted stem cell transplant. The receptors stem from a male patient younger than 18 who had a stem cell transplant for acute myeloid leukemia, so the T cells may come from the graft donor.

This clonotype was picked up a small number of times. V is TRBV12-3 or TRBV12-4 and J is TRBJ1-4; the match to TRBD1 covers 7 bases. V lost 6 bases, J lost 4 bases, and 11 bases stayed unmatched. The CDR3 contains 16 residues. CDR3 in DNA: TGTGCCAGCAGCTCCACTAACAGGGGCAGTAATGAAAAACTGTTTTTT. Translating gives CASSSTNRGSNEKLFF.

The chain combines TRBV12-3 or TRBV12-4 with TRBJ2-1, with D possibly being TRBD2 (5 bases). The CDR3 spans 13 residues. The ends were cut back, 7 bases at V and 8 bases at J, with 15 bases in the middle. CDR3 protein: CASTLAPYDEQFF. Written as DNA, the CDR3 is TGTGCCAGCACCCTAGCCCCGTACGATGAGCAGTTCTTC.

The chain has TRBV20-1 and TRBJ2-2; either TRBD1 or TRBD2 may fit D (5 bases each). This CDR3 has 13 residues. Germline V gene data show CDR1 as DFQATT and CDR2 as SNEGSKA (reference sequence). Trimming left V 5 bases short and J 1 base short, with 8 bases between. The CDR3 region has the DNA TGCAGTGCTCCGGGACGGAACACCGGGGAGCTGTTTTTT. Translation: CSAPGRNTGELFF.

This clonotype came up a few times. The DNA for the CDR3 is TGCAGTGTCCGGTTAGCGGGAGACGAGCAGTACTTC. It yields the protein CSVRLAGDEQYF. V is TRBV20-1 and J is TRBJ2-7; 9 bases match TRBD2. CDR1 and CDR2 (germline): DFQATT, SNEGSKA (reference sequence). The CDR3 covers 12 residues. The V segment lost 7 bases and the J segment 5 bases; nucleotides outside the gene matches: 6.

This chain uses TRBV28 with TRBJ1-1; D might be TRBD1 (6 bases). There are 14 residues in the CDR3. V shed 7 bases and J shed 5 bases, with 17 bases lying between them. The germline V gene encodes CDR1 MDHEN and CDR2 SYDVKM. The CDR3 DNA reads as TGTGCCAGCAACGTAGCAGGGGTGTGGACTGAAGCTTTCTTT. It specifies CASNVAGVWTEAFF. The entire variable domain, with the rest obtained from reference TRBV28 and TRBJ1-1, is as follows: DVKVTQSSRYLVKRTGEKVFLECVQDMDHENMFWYRQDPGLGLRLIYFSYDVKMKEKGDIPEGYSVSREKKERFSLILESASTNQTSMYLCASNVAGVWTEAFFGQGTRLTVV.

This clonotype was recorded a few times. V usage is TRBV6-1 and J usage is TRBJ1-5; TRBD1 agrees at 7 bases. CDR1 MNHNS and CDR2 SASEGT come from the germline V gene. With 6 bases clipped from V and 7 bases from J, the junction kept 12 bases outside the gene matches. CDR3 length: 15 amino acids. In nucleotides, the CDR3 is TGTGCCAGCAGAAAACAGGGGTCTATCACACAGCCCCAGCATTTT. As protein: CASRKQGSITQPQHF.

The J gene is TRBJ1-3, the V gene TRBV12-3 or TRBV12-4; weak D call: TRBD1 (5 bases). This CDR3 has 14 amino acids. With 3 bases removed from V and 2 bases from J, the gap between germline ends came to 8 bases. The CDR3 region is CASSFDRPGNTIYF. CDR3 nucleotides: TGTGCCAGCAGTTTTGACAGACCTGGAAACACCATATATTTT.

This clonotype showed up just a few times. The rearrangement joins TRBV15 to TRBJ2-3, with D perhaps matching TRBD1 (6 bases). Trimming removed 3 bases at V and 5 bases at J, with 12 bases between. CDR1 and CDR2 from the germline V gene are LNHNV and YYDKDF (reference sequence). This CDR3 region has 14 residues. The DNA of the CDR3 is TGTGCCACCAGCAGTTTGCAGGGGCAAGATACGCAGTATTTT. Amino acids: CATSSLQGQDTQYF.

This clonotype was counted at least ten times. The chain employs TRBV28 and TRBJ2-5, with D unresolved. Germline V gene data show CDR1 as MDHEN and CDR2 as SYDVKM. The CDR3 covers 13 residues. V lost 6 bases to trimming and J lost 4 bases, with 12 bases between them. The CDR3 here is CASRGLGSETQYF. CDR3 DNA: TGTGCCAGCAGGGGCTTGGGTTCAGAGACCCAGTACTTC.

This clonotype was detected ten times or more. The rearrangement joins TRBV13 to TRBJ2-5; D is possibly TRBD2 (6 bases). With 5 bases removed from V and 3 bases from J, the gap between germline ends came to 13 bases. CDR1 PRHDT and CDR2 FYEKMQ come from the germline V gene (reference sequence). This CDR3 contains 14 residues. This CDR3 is CASSKIREEETQYF. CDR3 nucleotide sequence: TGTGCCAGCAGCAAAATCAGGGAGGAAGAGACCCAGTACTTC.

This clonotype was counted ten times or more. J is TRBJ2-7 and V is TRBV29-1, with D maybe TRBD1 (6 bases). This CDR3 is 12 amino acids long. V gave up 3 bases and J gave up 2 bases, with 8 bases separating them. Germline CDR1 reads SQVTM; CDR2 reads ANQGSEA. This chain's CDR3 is CSVEGHPYEQYF. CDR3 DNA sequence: TGCAGCGTTGAGGGACACCCCTACGAGCAGTACTTC.

CDR3 sequence (DNA): TGCAGTGCTAGCGGGAAACTCACAGATACGCAGTATTTT. Protein product: CSASGKLTDTQYF. The chain is built from TRBV20-1 and TRBJ2-3, with D perhaps TRBD2 (5 bases). Per the germline V gene, CDR1 is DFQATT and CDR2 is SNEGSKA (reference sequence). The CDR3 contains 13 residues. Trimming stripped 3 bases from V and 2 bases from J, with 9 bases between.

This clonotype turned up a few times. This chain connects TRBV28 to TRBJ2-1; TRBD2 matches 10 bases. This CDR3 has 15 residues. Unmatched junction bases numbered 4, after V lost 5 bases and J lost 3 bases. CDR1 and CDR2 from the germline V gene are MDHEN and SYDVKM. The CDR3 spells CASSVSGRFYNEQFF. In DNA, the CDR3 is TGTGCCAGCAGTGTTAGCGGGAGGTTCTACAATGAGCAGTTCTTC.

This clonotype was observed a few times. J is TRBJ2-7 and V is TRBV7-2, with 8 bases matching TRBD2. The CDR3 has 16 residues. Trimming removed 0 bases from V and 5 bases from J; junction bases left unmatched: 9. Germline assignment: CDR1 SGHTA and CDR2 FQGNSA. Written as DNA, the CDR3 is TGTGCCAGCAGCTTAGCCCGGGAGGGCCTCAAGGACGAGCAGTACTTC. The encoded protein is CASSLAREGLKDEQYF.

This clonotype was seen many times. CDR3 protein: CASNRGLNTGELFF. In DNA, the CDR3 is TGTGCCAGCAACAGGGGACTTAACACCGGGGAGCTGTTTTTT. V and J are TRBV25-1 and TRBJ2-2, with D perhaps matching TRBD1 (7 bases). This CDR3 has 14 residues. Trimming shortened V by 7 bases and J by 2 bases, and 11 bases separated the two germline ends. Germline assignment: CDR1 MGHDK and CDR2 SYGVNS.